This T cell receptor beta chain was recorded in a study of cytomegalovirus exposure and HLA in healthy donors. Study information: An earlier analysis identified 100 million to 130 million unique TCR beta sequences in about 190 million T cells.

After removal of 4 bases from V and 3 bases from J, the junction contained 8 bases not matched to a gene. Per germline, CDR1 SGHTA and CDR2 FQGNSA. There are 16 residues in the CDR3. Samples came from healthy bone marrow donors. Of note for this clone: What it binds is unknown.

Notes on the study in general: Excluded: some indistinguishable V segments such as TRBV6-2 and TRBV6-3. Most TCR beta V segments were productive about 87% or about 30% of the time in an earlier analysis.

The PCR made use of 60 Vbeta and 13 Jbeta primers. TCRdb's table, derived via immunoSEQ multiplex PCR, lists solely in-frame clones and lacks some. In the table there are about 120,000 clones, 60% to 85% of which are singletons. The clonotype was recovered from a woman aged 25 to 39 in good health and CMV-seropositive. The sample consisted of PBMCs. This chain uses TRBV7-2 with TRBJ2-3; TRBD2 aligns across 9 bases. CDR3 loop: CASSSRLRGGTDTQYF. Written as DNA, the CDR3 is TGTGCCAGCAGCTCCCGTTTGCGGGGGGGTACAGATACGCAGTATTTT.